This entry describes one TCR beta chain. Its cognate antigen is unknown. The source of the sample is a study of OX40 agonist ivuxolimab in advanced cancers. Turning to the study itself: At doses from 0.01 to 10 mg/kg, patients were given intravenous ivuxolimab every 2 weeks. Patients undergoing dose escalation presented with hepatocellular carcinoma, melanoma, renal cell or head and neck cancer. Subjects had a mean age of about 57 years, with a range of about 23 to 79; around 84% were male. Study outcomes and limitations: CD4+ and CD8+ blood T cells expanded clonally by week 6 at 0.1 to 3.0 mg/kg.

This CDR3 spans 13 amino acids. The V gene's germline CDR1 is SGHAT and CDR2 FQNNGV. Trimming stripped 2 bases from V and 2 bases from J, with 5 bases between. The repertoire was sequenced with immunoSEQ multiplex PCR; TCRdb's copy has only in-frame clones and lacks some. The sample has roughly 95,000 clones, about nine tenths seen once. J is TRBJ2-3 and V is TRBV11-2; D gene uncertain. This clonotype was obtained from an adult with an advanced solid tumor such as melanoma, head and neck, liver or kidney cancer. The specimen was CD4+ or CD8+ T cells sorted from blood, collected in a trial of the OX40 agonist ivuxolimab. The CDR3 region is CASSLQITDTQYF. CDR3 in DNA: TGTGCCAGCAGCTTACAGATCACAGATACGCAGTATTTT. The whole variable domain, remainder taken from reference TRBV11-2 and TRBJ2-3, is EAGVAQSPRYKIIEKRQSVAFWCNPISGHATLYWYQQILGQGPKLLIQFQNNGVVDDSQLPKDRFSAERLKGVDSTLKIQPAKLEDSAVYLCASSLQITDTQYFGPGTRLTVL.